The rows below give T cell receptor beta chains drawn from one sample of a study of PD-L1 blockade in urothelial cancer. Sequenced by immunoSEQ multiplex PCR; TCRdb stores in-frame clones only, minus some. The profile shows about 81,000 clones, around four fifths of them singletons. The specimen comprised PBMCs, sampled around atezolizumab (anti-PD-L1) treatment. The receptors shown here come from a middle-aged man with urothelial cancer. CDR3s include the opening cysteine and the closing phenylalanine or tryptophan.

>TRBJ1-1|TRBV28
CASSFKGLGAFF
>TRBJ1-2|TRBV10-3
CATQGNGYTF
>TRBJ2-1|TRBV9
CASSVAFLGGVIHNEQFF
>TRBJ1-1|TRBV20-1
CSAREGSGTFF
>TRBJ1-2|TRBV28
CASRGESRNGYTF
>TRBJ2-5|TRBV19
CASSAAGTRKETQYF
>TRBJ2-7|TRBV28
CASTSTTYEQYF
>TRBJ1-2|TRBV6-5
CASSATSDGYTF
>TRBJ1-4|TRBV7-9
CASSRGRATNEKLFF
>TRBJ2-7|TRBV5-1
CASSFGSGDYEQYF
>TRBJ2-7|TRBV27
CASSREYLLYEQYF
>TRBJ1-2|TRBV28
CASSIQGADYGYTF
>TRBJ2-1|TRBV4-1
CASSQGILRTEQFF
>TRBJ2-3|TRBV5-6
CASSVAGTSSDTQYF
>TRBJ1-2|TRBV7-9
CASSPSWAGQFGYTF
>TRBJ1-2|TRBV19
CASSAQDIFYGYTF
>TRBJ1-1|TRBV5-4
CASSPSDGGKGNTEAFF
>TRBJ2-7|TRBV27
CASSFGEFYEQYF
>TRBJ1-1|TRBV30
CAGDRRQNTEAFF
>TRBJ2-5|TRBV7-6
CASSQREGLKTQYF
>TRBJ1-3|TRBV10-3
CAISESPGAGNTIYF
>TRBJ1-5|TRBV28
CASSLRRARASNQPQHF
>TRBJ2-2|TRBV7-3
CASSLQGASTGELFF
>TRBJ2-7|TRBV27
CASSLIGTRSRREQYF
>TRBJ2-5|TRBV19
CASRSRAQETQYF
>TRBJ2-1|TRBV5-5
CASSLSVRAGGIDEQFF
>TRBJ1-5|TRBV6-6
CATNRQGQGQPQHF
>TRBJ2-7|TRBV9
CASARGQGDYEQYF
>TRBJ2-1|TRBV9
CASSVEGTSPYNEQFF
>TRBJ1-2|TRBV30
CAWSVQDRTNYGYTF
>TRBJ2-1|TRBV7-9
CASSRGTSGGIDEQFF
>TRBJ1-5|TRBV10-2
CASSGGGNQPQHF
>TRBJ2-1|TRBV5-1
CASSEMTGLGVNEQFF
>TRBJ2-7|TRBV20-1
CSASEGDEQYF
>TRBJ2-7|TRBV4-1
CASSQVSGQYF
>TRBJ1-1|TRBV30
CAWSVRHMNTEAFF
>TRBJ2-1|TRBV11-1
CASSIRGSSYNEQFF